These 25 T cell receptor beta chains share one sample of origin, sequenced in a study of T cell repertoires in cytomegalovirus infection. TCRdb ran MiXCR on the reads and lists one entry per CDR3 protein. Among 450,000 to 600,000 distinct CDR3 sequences listed, around 10% were seen once. Sequencing used PBMCs. All receptors come from a human donor in good health (CMV status not recorded). Some clones in this sample may be carry-over from other donors' samples.

This clonotype appeared many times. Here the CDR3 DNA reads TGTGCCAGCAGCCAAGAACAGGGTTTTTTACCCAATAACTATGGCTACACCTTC. The encoded protein is CASSQEQGFLPNNYGYTF. The gene calls are TRBV3-1 and TRBJ1-2, with D possibly being TRBD1 (6 bases). The V end was cut by 0 bases, the J end by 1 base, with 18 bases between. Germline CDR1 is LGHDT and CDR2 is YNNKEL (reference sequence). The CDR3 runs to 18 residues.

This clonotype was detected many times. The chain links TRBV5-1 to TRBJ2-3; 13 bases align to TRBD2. Trimming cost V 3 bases and J 1 base; bases outside gene matches: 8. This CDR3 has 18 amino acids. Germline-derived CDR1 and CDR2 are SGHRS and YFSETQ. CDR3 in DNA: TGCGCCAGCAGCTCAGGACTAGCGGGAGAGTACCGCACAGATACGCAGTATTTT. Translated: CASSSGLAGEYRTDTQYF.

This clonotype was recorded at least ten times. The CDR3 loop is CASSLDRLLNTEAFF. The CDR3 DNA reads as TGTGCCAGCAGCTTAGACCGGCTGCTGAACACTGAAGCTTTCTTT. The chain couples TRBV7-9 to TRBJ1-1; unclear D gene. This CDR3 spans 15 amino acids. Germline V gene data show CDR1 as SEHNR and CDR2 as FQNEAQ (reference sequence). V shed 1 base and J shed 0 bases, with 9 bases lying between them.

The table lists this clonotype with a few counts. The chain employs TRBV20-1 and TRBJ2-7; 10 bases map to TRBD2. Trimming cost V 3 bases and J 4 bases; bases outside gene matches: 3. The germline V gene encodes CDR1 DFQATT and CDR2 SNEGSKA (reference sequence). This CDR3 has 13 amino acids. The CDR3 sequence is CSARTSGPYEQYF. For the CDR3, the DNA is TGCAGTGCTAGGACTAGCGGGCCTTACGAGCAGTACTTC.

There are many counts of this clonotype. The chain employs TRBV6-1 and TRBJ1-2, with 7 bases that match TRBD1. With V trimmed by 6 bases and J by 2 bases, 3 bases remained unmatched. CDR3 size: 13 residues. Per germline, CDR1 MNHNS and CDR2 SASEGT. The CDR3 sequence: CASRLQGNYGYTF. CDR3 coding DNA: TGTGCCAGCAGATTACAGGGGAACTATGGCTACACCTTC.

This clonotype was observed a single time. The chain combines TRBV20-1 with TRBJ1-5; 7 bases fit TRBD1. V trimming: 3 bases; J trimming: 1 base; junction bases outside the gene matches: 3. The germline V gene encodes CDR1 DFQATT and CDR2 SNEGSKA (reference sequence). The CDR3 is 14 amino acids. The CDR3 here is CSASRGQSNQPQHF. The CDR3 DNA reads as TGCAGTGCTAGTAGGGGGCAGAGCAATCAGCCCCAGCATTTT.

This clonotype was recorded many times. The chain is built from TRBV2 and TRBJ2-5; 7 bases are shared with TRBD2. This CDR3 contains 16 residues. The germline gives CDR1 SNHLY, CDR2 FYNNEI. V shed 2 bases and J 7 bases; nucleotides not matched to a gene: 13. CDR3 DNA sequence: TGTGCCAGCAGTGAATCTAGCGGAGGTGACCAGGGGACCCAGTACTTC. It translates to CASSESSGGDQGTQYF.

This clonotype was seen ten or more times. The chain joins TRBV5-1 to TRBJ2-3; 7 bases are a match to TRBD1. Looked up from germline, CDR1 is SGHRS and CDR2 is YFSETQ. V shed 6 bases, J shed 6 bases, and the junction held 7 bases outside the gene matches. The CDR3 is 13 amino acids. Here the CDR3 reads CASNKGGRDTQYF. The DNA of the CDR3 is TGCGCCAGCAATAAAGGGGGCCGGGATACGCAGTATTTT.

The V and J genes are TRBV27 and TRBJ1-1; D is unclear. Germline V CDR1 and CDR2: MNHEY, SMNVEV (reference sequence). V was pared by 5 bases and J by 0 bases, with 10 bases between. This CDR3 has 14 amino acids. The CDR3 here is CASSTQNVNTEAFF. The CDR3 nucleotides read TGTGCCAGCAGTACGCAGAACGTGAACACTGAAGCTTTCTTT.

In this sample, this clonotype turned up many times. A clone one base away is much larger, so this may be a read error. The CDR3 DNA reads as TGTGCCAGCAGATTAGCCGGGGAGCTGTTTTTT. Its protein product is CASRLAGELFF. The rearrangement joins TRBV6-5 to TRBJ2-2, with D unclear. Trimming pared 6 bases from V and 6 bases from J, leaving 5 bases between. This CDR3 contains 11 residues. Germline V lookup: CDR1 MNHEY, CDR2 SVGAGI.

The sample holds many counts of this clonotype. The chain is built from TRBV4-1 and TRBJ1-2; tentative D call: TRBD1 (6 bases). This CDR3 comprises 13 residues. From germline, CDR1 is MGHRA and CDR2 YSYEKL. V lost 0 bases and J 8 bases, leaving 10 bases between the germline ends. The CDR3 loop reads CASSQDRGRGYTF. In DNA, the CDR3 is TGCGCCAGCAGCCAAGACAGGGGACGCGGCTACACCTTC.

V gene TRBV4-1 combines with J gene TRBJ1-5; possible D gene TRBD1, 5 bases. This CDR3 has 15 residues. V lost 0 bases and J lost 4, with 10 bases in between. Germline CDR1 and CDR2: MGHRA and YSYEKL. The CDR3 region is CASSQDGGGNQPQHF. In DNA form, the CDR3 reads TGCGCCAGCAGCCAAGACGGGGGTGGGAATCAGCCCCAGCATTTT.

The chain combines TRBV19 with TRBJ2-2; D not resolved. Germline V gene sequence: CDR1 LNHDA, CDR2 SQIVND (reference sequence). The CDR3 length is 14 residues. Trimming stripped 9 bases from V and 0 bases from J, with 11 bases between. As DNA, the CDR3 is TGTGCCAGCATTCCGACCACGAACACCGGGGAGCTGTTTTTT. Translation: CASIPTTNTGELFF.

This clonotype showed up just a few times. This sequence joins TRBV5-1 and TRBJ2-1; TRBD2 might be the D (5 bases). Germline V gene data show CDR1 as SGHRS and CDR2 as YFSETQ. CDR3 length equals 12 residues. Trimming cost V 8 bases and J 10 bases, with 16 bases left between them. The CDR3 DNA follows: TGCGCCAGTTCAGCGCTCGGGGAGGAGCAGTTCTTC. This translates into CASSALGEEQFF.

This clonotype has more than one count but fewer than ten. The chain combines TRBV7-2 with TRBJ2-1, with 7 nucleotides matching TRBD1. Germline V gene sequence: CDR1 SGHTA, CDR2 FQGNSA. Unmatched junction bases numbered 3, after V lost 2 bases and J lost 2 bases. This CDR3 region has 15 residues. CDR3 bases: TGTGCCAGCAGCTTAACAGGGGCCCCCTACAATGAGCAGTTCTTC. Translated: CASSLTGAPYNEQFF.

This chain connects TRBV4-1 to TRBJ2-5, with D perhaps TRBD1 or TRBD2 (5 bases each). Trimming cost V 0 bases and J 2 bases, with 10 bases left between them. The CDR3 has 15 amino acids. CDR1 MGHRA and CDR2 YSYEKL come from the germline V gene. CDR3 DNA sequence: TGCGCCAGCAGCCAAGATCGGGGCGGGCAAGAGACCCAGTACTTC. Its protein is CASSQDRGGQETQYF.

This clonotype came up a few times. This chain uses TRBV27 with TRBJ2-3; weak D call: TRBD2 (7 bases). CDR1 is MNHEY and CDR2 is SMNVEV in the germline V gene (reference sequence). This CDR3 has 17 amino acids. The germline V and J ends were trimmed by 7 bases and 2 bases, with 22 bases remaining between them. The CDR3 loop reads CASTLTSAGADTDTQYF. DNA of the CDR3: TGTGCCAGCACCCTCACGTCCGCGGGGGCCGACACAGATACGCAGTATTTT.

This clonotype was observed a few times. This chain connects TRBV7-9 to TRBJ2-2; 11 bases are a match to TRBD2. Per the germline V gene, CDR1 is SEHNR and CDR2 is FQNEAQ (reference sequence). The V segment lost 8 bases and the J segment 6 bases; nucleotides outside the gene matches: 8. The CDR3 totals 15 residues. The CDR3 loop reads CASGELAGEAGELFF. In DNA form, the CDR3 reads TGTGCCAGCGGAGAACTAGCGGGAGAAGCCGGGGAGCTGTTTTTT. The full variable domain, its missing parts supplied by reference TRBV7-9 and TRBJ2-2, is DTGVSQNPRHKITKRGQNVTFRCDPISEHNRLYWYRQTLGQGPEFLTYFQNEAQLEKSRLLSDRFSAERPKGSFSTLEIQRTEQGDSAMYLCASGELAGEAGELFFGEGSRLTVL.

Many counts were recorded for this clonotype. CDR3 nucleotides: TGTGCCAGCAGCACCAGACAGGGGCGAGAGACCCAGTACTTC. Protein product: CASSTRQGRETQYF. This chain uses TRBV7-2 with TRBJ2-5; TRBD1 aligns across 8 bases. With V trimmed by 5 bases and J by 4 bases, 6 bases remained unmatched. The CDR3 is made up of 14 amino acids. Germline assignment: CDR1 SGHTA and CDR2 FQGNSA.

This clonotype was seen a few times. The J gene is TRBJ1-5, the V gene TRBV10-3; D is ambiguous. V shed 2 bases and J shed 2 bases, with 4 bases lying between them. Germline V gene lookup returns CDR1 ENHRY and CDR2 SYGVKD. The CDR3 runs to 13 residues. CDR3 DNA: TGTGCCATCAGTGAGCTTGGCAATCAGCCCCAGCATTTT. This sequence encodes CAISELGNQPQHF.

This clonotype occurred many times. J is TRBJ1-2 and V is TRBV6-1, with D perhaps matching TRBD1 (6 bases). V shed 5 bases and J shed 7 bases, with 14 bases lying between them. CDR3 length: 13 amino acids. Germline loops: CDR1 MNHNS, CDR2 SASEGT. The CDR3 here is CASSRTVGSGYTF. Here the CDR3 DNA reads TGTGCCAGCAGTCGGACAGTCGGGAGTGGCTACACCTTC.

This clonotype was counted at least ten times. This rearrangement joins TRBV2 to TRBJ2-6; D uncertain. CDR1 and CDR2 (germline): SNHLY, FYNNEI. This CDR3 comprises 14 residues. Trimming shortened V by 8 bases and J by 2 bases, and 10 bases separated the two germline ends. This chain's CDR3 is CASGRLAGANVLTF. The DNA for the CDR3 is TGTGCCAGCGGGCGGCTGGCTGGGGCCAACGTCCTGACTTTC.

This clonotype has at least ten counts. The genes are TRBV7-2 and TRBJ2-3; 14 nucleotides align to TRBD2. Germline CDR1 and CDR2: SGHTA and FQGNSA. The CDR3 totals 16 residues. Trimming took 4 bases from V and 5 from J; bases not matched to a gene: 5. CDR3 coding DNA: TGTGCCAGCAGCTCCAGACTAGCGGGGGGGATAGATACGCAGTATTTT. It codes for CASSSRLAGGIDTQYF.

This clonotype was observed a handful of times. The rearrangement links TRBV20-1 to TRBJ2-7; 12 bases fit TRBD2. This CDR3 is built from 13 residues. The ends lost 5 bases at V and 5 bases at J; junction bases unmatched: 4. The germline V gene has CDR1 DFQATT and CDR2 SNEGSKA (reference sequence). This chain's CDR3 is CSAPLAGGHEQYF. DNA for the CDR3: TGCAGTGCTCCTCTAGCGGGAGGGCACGAGCAGTACTTC.

In this sample, this clonotype turned up many times. The V call is TRBV28, the J call TRBJ2-7; D not resolved. This CDR3 has 14 residues. Germline V gene sequence: CDR1 MDHEN, CDR2 SYDVKM. Between the trimmed V and J ends, which lost 6 bases and 3 bases, there was a span of 15 bases. DNA of the CDR3: TGTGCCAGCAGGCCGGGCCTCGTTTTCTACGAGCAGTACTTC. Protein product: CASRPGLVFYEQYF.